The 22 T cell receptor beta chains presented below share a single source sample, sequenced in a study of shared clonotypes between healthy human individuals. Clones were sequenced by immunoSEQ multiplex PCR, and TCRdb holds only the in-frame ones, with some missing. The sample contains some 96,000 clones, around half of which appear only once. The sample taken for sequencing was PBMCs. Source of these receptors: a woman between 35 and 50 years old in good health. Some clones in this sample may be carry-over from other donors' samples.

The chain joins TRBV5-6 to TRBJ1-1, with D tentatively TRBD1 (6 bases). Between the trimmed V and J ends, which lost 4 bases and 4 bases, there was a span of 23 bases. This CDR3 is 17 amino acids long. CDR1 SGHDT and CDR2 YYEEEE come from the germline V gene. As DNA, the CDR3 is TGTGCCAGCAGCGCGAGCCGGGGGACATCGGTGAGCACTGAAGCTTTCTTT. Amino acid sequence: CASSASRGTSVSTEAFF. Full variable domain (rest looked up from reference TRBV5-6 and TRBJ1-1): DAGVTQSPTHLIKTRGQQVTLRCSPKSGHDTVSWYQQALGQGPQFIFQYYEEEERQRGNFPDRFSGHQFPNYSSELNVNALLLGDSALYLCASSASRGTSVSTEAFFGQGTRLTVV.

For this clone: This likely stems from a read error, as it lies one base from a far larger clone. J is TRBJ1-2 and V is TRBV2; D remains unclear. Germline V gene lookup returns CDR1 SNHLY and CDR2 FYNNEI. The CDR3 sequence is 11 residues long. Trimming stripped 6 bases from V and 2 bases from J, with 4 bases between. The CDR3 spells CASRQNYGYTF. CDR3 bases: TGTGCCAGCAGACAGAACTATGGCTACACCTTC.

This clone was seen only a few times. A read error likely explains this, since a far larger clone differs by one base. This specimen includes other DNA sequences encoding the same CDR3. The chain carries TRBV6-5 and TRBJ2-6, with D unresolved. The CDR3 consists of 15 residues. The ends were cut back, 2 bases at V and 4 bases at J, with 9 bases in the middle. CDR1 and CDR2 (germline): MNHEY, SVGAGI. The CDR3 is CASSYTSAGANVLTF. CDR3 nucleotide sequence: TGTGCCAGCAGTTACACGAGTGCCGGGGCCAACGTCCTGACTTTC.

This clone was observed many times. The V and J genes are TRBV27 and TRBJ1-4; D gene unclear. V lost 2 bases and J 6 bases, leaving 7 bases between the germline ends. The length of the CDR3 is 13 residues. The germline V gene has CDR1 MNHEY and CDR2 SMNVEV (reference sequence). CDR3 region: CASSLQRHEKLFF. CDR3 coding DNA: TGTGCCAGCAGTTTACAGCGGCATGAAAAACTGTTTTTT. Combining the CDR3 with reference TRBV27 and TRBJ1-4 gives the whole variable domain EAQVTQNPRYLITVTGKKLTVTCSQNMNHEYMSWYRQDPGLGLRQIYYSMNVEVTDKGDVPEGYKVSRKEKRNFPLILESPSPNQTSLYFCASSLQRHEKLFFGSGTQLSVL.

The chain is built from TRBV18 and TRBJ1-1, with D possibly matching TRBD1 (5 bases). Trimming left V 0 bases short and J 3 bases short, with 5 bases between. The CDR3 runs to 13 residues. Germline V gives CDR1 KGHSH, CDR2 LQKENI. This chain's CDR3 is CASSPPGDTEAFF. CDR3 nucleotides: TGTGCCAGCTCACCACCGGGGGACACTGAAGCTTTCTTT. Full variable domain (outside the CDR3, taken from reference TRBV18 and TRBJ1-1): NAGVMQNPRHLVRRRGQEARLRCSPMKGHSHVYWYRQLPEEGLKFMVYLQKENIIDESGMPKERFSAEFPKEGPSILRIQQVVRGDSAAYFCASSPPGDTEAFFGQGTRLTVV.

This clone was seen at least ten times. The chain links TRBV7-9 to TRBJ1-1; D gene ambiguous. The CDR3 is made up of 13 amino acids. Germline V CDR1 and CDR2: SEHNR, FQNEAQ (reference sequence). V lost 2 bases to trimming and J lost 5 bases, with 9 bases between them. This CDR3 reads CASSLSSVTEAFF. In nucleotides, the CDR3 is TGTGCCAGCAGCTTATCTAGTGTTACTGAAGCTTTCTTT. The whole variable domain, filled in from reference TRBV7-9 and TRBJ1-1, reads DTGVSQNPRHKITKRGQNVTFRCDPISEHNRLYWYRQTLGQGPEFLTYFQNEAQLEKSRLLSDRFSAERPKGSFSTLEIQRTEQGDSAMYLCASSLSSVTEAFFGQGTRLTVV.

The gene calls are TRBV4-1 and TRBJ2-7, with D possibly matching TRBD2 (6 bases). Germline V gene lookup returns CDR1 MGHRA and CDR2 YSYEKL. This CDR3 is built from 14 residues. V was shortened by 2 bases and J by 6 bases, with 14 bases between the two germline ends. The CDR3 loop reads CASSQTGSVSEQYF. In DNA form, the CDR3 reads TGCGCCAGCAGCCAAACCGGGAGTGTCTCCGAGCAGTACTTC.

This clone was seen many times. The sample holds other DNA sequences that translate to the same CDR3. The DNA of the CDR3 is TGTGCCTGGAGTAGGGACAGGGGTGAAAAACTGTTTTTT. As protein: CAWSRDRGEKLFF. This chain links TRBV30 with TRBJ1-4, with 10 nucleotides matching TRBD1. Germline lookup yields CDR1 GTSNPN and CDR2 SVGIG (reference sequence). This CDR3 is built from 13 residues. Trimming took 2 bases from V and 7 from J; bases not matched to a gene: 1.

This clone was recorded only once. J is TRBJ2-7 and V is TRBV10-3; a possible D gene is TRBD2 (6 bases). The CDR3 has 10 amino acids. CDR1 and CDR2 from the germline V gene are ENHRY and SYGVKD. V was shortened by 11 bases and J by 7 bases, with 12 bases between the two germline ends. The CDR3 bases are TGTGCCCTCGGCCGGGAGGAGCAGTACTTC. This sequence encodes CALGREEQYF.

CDR3 protein: CASSSLGGTDTQYF. The CDR3 DNA is TGTGCCAGCAGTTCGCTTGGGGGCACAGATACGCAGTATTTT. This chain connects TRBV27 to TRBJ2-3; D remains unclear. The CDR3 totals 14 residues. With 4 bases removed from V and 1 base from J, the gap between germline ends came to 9 bases. From germline, CDR1 is MNHEY and CDR2 SMNVEV (reference sequence).

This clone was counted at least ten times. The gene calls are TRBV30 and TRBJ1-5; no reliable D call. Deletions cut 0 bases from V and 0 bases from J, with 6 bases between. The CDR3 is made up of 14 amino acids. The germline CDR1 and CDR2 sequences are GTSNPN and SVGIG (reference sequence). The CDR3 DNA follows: TGTGCCTGGAGTGTGGCGAATAGCAATCAGCCCCAGCATTTT. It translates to CAWSVANSNQPQHF.

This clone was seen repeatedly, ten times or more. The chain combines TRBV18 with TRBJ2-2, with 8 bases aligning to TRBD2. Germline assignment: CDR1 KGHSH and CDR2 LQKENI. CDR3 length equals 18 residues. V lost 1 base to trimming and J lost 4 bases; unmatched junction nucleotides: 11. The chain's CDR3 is CASSPRGSSGTGTGELFF. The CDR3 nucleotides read TGTGCCAGCTCACCACGGGGGAGTAGCGGGACGGGCACCGGGGAGCTGTTTTTT.

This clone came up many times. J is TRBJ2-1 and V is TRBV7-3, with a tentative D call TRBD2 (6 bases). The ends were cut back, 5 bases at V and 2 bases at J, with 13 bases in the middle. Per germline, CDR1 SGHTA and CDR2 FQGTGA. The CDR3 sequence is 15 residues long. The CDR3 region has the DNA TGTGCCAGCAGCGCAGCCGGGACTGCCTACAATGAGCAGTTCTTC. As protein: CASSAAGTAYNEQFF.

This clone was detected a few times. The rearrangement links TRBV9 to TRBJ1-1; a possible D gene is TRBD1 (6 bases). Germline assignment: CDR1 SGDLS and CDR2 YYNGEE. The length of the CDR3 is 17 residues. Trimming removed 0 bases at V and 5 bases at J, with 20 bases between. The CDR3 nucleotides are TGTGCCAGCAGCGTAGACCCTCAAACAGGGACGGGAACTGAAGCTTTCTTT. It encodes CASSVDPQTGTGTEAFF.

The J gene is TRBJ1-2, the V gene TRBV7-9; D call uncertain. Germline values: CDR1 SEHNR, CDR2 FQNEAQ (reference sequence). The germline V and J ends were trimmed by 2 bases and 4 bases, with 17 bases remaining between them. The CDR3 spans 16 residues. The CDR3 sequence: CASSLPVPAPLYGYTF. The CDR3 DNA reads TGTGCCAGCAGCTTACCAGTTCCTGCGCCACTCTATGGCTACACCTTC.

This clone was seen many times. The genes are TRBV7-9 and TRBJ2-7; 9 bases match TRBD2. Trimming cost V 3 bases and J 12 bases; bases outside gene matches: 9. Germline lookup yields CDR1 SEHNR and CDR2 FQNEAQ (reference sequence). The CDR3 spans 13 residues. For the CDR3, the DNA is TGTGCCAGCAGCTTTGGGACTAGCCGGCGGTGGTACTTC. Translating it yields CASSFGTSRRWYF.

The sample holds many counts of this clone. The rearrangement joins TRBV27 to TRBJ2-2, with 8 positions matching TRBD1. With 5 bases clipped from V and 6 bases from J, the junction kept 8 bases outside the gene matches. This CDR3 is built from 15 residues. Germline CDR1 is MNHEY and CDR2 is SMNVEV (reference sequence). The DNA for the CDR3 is TGTGCCAGCAGTCCTGACAGGGGTGAGGCCGGGGAGCTGTTTTTT. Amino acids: CASSPDRGEAGELFF.

CDR3 region: CASSVRTLYEQYF. The CDR3 DNA reads as TGTGCCAGCAGTGTGCGGACACTGTACGAGCAGTACTTC. The gene calls are TRBV6-1 and TRBJ2-7, with a tentative D call TRBD1 (5 bases). The ends were cut back, 4 bases at V and 4 bases at J, with 11 bases in the middle. The CDR3 runs to 13 residues. Germline CDR1 MNHNS, CDR2 SASEGT.

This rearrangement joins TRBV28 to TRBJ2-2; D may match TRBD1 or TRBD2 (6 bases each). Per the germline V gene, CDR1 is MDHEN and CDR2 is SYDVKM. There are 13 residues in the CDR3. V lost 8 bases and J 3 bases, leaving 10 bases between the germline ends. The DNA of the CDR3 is TGTGCCAGCGTAGGGGGGTACACCGGGGAGCTGTTTTTT. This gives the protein CASVGGYTGELFF.

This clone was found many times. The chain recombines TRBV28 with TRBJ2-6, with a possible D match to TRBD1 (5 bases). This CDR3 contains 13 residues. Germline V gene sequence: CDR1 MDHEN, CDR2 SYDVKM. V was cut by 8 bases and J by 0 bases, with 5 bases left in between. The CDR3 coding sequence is TGTGCCAGCGACAGCTCTGGGGCCAACGTCCTGACTTTC. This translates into CASDSSGANVLTF. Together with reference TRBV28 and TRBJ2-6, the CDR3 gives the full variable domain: DVKVTQSSRYLVKRTGEKVFLECVQDMDHENMFWYRQDPGLGLRLIYFSYDVKMKEKGDIPEGYSVSREKKERFSLILESASTNQTSMYLCASDSSGANVLTFGAGSRLTVL.

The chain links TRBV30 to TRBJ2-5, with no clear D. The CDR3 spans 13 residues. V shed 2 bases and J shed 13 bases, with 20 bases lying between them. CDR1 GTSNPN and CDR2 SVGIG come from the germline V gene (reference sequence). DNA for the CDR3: TGTGCCTGGAGTATGCCGGCGGAGCCGTTTGCGTACTTC. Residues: CAWSMPAEPFAYF.

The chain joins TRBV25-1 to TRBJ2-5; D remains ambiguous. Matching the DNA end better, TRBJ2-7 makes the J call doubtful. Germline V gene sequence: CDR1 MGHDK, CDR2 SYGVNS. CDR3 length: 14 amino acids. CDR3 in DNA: TGTGCCAGCAGTGAAGGCAGGCCCCCCTACGAGCAGTACTTC. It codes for CASSEGRPPYEQYF.